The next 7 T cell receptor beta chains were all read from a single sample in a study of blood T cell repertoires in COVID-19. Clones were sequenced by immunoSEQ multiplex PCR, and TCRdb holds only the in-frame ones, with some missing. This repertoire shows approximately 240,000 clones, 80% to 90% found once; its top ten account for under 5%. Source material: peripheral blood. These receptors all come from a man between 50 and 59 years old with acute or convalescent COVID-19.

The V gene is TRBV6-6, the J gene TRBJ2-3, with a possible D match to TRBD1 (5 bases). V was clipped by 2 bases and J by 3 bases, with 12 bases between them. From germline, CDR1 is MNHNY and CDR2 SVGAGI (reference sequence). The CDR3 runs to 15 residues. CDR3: CASSYVQGGTDTQYF. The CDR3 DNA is TGTGCCAGCAGTTACGTGCAGGGTGGAACAGATACGCAGTATTTT.

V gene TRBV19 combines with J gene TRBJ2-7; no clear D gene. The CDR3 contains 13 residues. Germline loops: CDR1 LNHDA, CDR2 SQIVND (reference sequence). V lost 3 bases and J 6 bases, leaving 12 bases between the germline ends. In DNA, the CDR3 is TGTGCCAGTAGTATCGCCGGTTACAGCGAGCAGTACTTC. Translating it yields CASSIAGYSEQYF.

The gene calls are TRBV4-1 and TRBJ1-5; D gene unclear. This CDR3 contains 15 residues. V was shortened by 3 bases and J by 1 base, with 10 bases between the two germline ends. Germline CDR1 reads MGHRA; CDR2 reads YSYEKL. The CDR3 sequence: CASSHPGLSNQPQHF. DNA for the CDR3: TGCGCCAGCAGCCACCCCGGTCTAAGCAATCAGCCCCAGCATTTT.

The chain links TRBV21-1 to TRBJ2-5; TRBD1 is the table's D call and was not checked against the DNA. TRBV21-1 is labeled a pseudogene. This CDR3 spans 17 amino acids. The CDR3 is CASSKVRDRGSQETQYF. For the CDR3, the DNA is TGTGCCAGCAGCAAGGTCCGGGACAGGGGATCCCAAGAGACCCAGTACTTC.

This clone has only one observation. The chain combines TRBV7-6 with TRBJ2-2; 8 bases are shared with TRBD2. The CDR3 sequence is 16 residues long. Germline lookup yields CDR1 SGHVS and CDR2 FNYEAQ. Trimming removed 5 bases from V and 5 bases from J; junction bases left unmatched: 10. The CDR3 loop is CASSPKRERGTGELFF. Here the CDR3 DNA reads TGTGCCAGCAGCCCTAAGCGGGAGCGGGGTACCGGGGAGCTGTTTTTT.

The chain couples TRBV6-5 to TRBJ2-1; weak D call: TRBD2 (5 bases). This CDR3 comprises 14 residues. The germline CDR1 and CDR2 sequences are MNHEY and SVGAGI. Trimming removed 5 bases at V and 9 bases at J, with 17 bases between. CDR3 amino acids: CASSRGSEGIEQFF. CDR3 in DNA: TGTGCCAGCAGTCGAGGGAGTGAGGGTATTGAGCAGTTCTTC.

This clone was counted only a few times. The CDR3 DNA sequence: TGTGCCAGCGGGGCCATTCTAACCTTGGGTGGCTACACCTTC. Translation gives CASGAILTLGGYTF. The rearrangement links TRBV6-5 to TRBJ1-2, with a tentative D call TRBD1 (5 bases). The V gene's germline CDR1 is MNHEY and CDR2 SVGAGI. Between the trimmed V and J ends, which lost 8 bases and 7 bases, there was a span of 20 bases. The CDR3 is made up of 14 amino acids.